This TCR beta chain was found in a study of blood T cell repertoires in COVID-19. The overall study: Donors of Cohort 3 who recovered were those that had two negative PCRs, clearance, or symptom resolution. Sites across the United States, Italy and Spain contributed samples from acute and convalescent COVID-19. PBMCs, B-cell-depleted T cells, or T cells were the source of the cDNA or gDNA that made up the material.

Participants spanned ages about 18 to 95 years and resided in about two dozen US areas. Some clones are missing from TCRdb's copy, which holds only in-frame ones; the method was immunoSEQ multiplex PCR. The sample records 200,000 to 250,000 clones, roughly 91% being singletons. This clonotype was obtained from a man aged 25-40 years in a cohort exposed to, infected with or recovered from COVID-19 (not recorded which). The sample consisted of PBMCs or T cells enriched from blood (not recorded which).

This CDR3 reads CASTTPGGTEAFF. The CDR3 DNA is TGTGCCAGCACCACCCCGGGGGGTACTGAAGCTTTCTTT. V gene TRBV5-5 combines with J gene TRBJ1-1; the D gene is possibly TRBD1 (5 bases). With 6 bases removed from V and 5 bases from J, the gap between germline ends came to 14 bases. The V gene's germline CDR1 is SGHKS and CDR2 YYEKEE (reference sequence). This CDR3 comprises 13 residues.